The 22 T cell receptor beta chains in this list originate from one sample, sequenced in a study of T cells in Graves' hyperthyroidism and ophthalmopathy. The TCR beta CDR3 regions underwent amplification using RNA transcripts as the source. An initial round of RT-PCR targeting the TCR CDR3 relied on the HTBI primer set. MiXCR, applied by TCRdb to the multiplex PCR reads, yields one record per CDR3 protein. The profile shows 300,000 to 450,000 distinct CDR3 sequences, 13% of them singletons. The sequenced sample was blood. The receptors were sampled from a woman younger than 35 with Graves' hyperthyroidism.

The chain recombines TRBV19 with TRBJ2-3; D ambiguous. V was pared by 3 bases and J by 2 bases, with 12 bases between. Per germline, CDR1 LNHDA and CDR2 SQIVND (reference sequence). The CDR3 is 15 amino acids. CDR3 region: CASSIRGMSTDTQYF. The CDR3 bases are TGTGCCAGTAGTATCAGAGGCATGTCCACAGATACGCAGTATTTT.

CDR3 DNA sequence: TGTGCCAGTAGTCCGGCCTTTTTAACGAACACTGAAGCTTTCTTT. Protein: CASSPAFLTNTEAFF. This chain uses TRBV19 with TRBJ1-1; D gene ambiguous. This CDR3 is built from 15 residues. Trimming took 5 bases from V and 1 from J, leaving 14 bases between them. Looked up from germline, CDR1 is LNHDA and CDR2 is SQIVND (reference sequence).

This clonotype was counted many times. The gene calls are TRBV6-1 and TRBJ1-2; 10 nucleotides match TRBD1. Germline CDR1 and CDR2: MNHNS and SASEGT. The CDR3 loop spans 15 amino acids. V shed 2 bases and J 2 bases; nucleotides not matched to a gene: 2. CDR3: CASSELGQGNYGYTF. CDR3 in DNA: TGTGCCAGCAGTGAACTGGGACAGGGGAACTATGGCTACACCTTC.

At least ten counts were recorded for this clonotype. The chain combines TRBV28 with TRBJ1-3; the D gene is possibly TRBD1 (5 bases). This CDR3 region has 14 residues. With 2 bases removed from V and 4 bases from J, the gap between germline ends came to 9 bases. CDR1 is MDHEN, CDR2 SYDVKM, per germline. Here the CDR3 reads CASSLGGFGNTIYF. The CDR3 DNA sequence: TGTGCCAGCAGTTTAGGGGGTTTCGGAAACACCATATATTTT.

This clonotype was counted at least ten times. The V gene is TRBV20-1, the J gene TRBJ2-7; D not certain. Germline-derived CDR1 and CDR2 are DFQATT and SNEGSKA (reference sequence). CDR3 size: 12 residues. The V end lost 0 bases, the J end lost 7 bases, and 10 bases lay between the germline ends. CDR3 sequence: CSARDIGWEQYF. The CDR3 nucleotides are TGCAGTGCTAGAGATATAGGATGGGAGCAGTACTTC.

V and J are TRBV19 and TRBJ1-4, with D possibly matching TRBD1 (5 bases). The V end lost 9 bases, the J end lost 8 bases, and 16 bases lay between the germline ends. In germline, CDR1 is LNHDA, CDR2 SQIVND (reference sequence). The CDR3 contains 13 residues. CDR3 residues: CASSGGELEKLFF. The CDR3 nucleotides read TGTGCCAGCAGTGGGGGAGAGTTGGAAAAACTGTTTTTT.

This clonotype was counted at least ten times. This chain uses TRBV7-2 with TRBJ2-3, with 14 positions matching TRBD2. Germline CDR1 reads SGHTA; CDR2 reads FQGNSA. The CDR3 has 15 amino acids. V lost 5 bases, J lost 6 bases, and 4 bases stayed unmatched. This CDR3 reads CASSHWTSGRDTQYF. DNA of the CDR3: TGTGCCAGCAGCCATTGGACTAGCGGGAGGGATACGCAGTATTTT.

In its sample, this clonotype was seen many times. This chain joins TRBV7-8 and TRBJ2-7; D might be TRBD2 (7 bases). This CDR3 comprises 15 residues. CDR1 is SGHVS, CDR2 FQNEAQ, per germline. Trimming took off 6 bases at V and 4 bases at J, with 19 bases between the two ends. This CDR3 reads CASRPRGGGPYEQYF. The CDR3 coding sequence is TGTGCCAGCAGACCTCGAGGGGGAGGGCCTTACGAGCAGTACTTC.

There are many counts of this clonotype. J is TRBJ1-5 and V is TRBV2; 7 bases align to TRBD1. J gave up 3 bases and V 1 base, and 9 bases lay outside the gene matches. The CDR3 spans 17 residues. The germline CDR1 and CDR2 sequences are SNHLY and FYNNEI. CDR3 in DNA: TGTGCCAGCAGTGAAGTTCGGGGACAGATTTACAATCAGCCCCAGCATTTT. Its protein is CASSEVRGQIYNQPQHF.

The chain uses TRBV9 and TRBJ2-1; D remains unclear. This CDR3 region has 14 residues. The V gene's germline CDR1 is SGDLS and CDR2 YYNGEE. Trimming removed 4 bases from V and 8 bases from J, with 16 bases in between. The DNA for the CDR3 is TGTGCCAGCAGCCCCCCTCAGTCGAGCCATGAGCAGTTCTTC. The encoded protein is CASSPPQSSHEQFF.

This clonotype has a count of ten or more. The CDR3 spells CASSPGGDITGELFF. DNA for the CDR3: TGTGCCAGCTCACCCGGGGGCGACATCACCGGGGAGCTGTTTTTT. This chain uses TRBV18 with TRBJ2-2, with D perhaps given as TRBD1 or TRBD2 (6 bases each). The CDR3 is made up of 15 amino acids. Germline CDR1 and CDR2: KGHSH and LQKENI. Deletions cut 3 bases from V and 4 bases from J, with 12 bases between.

This clonotype has just a few counts. This chain links TRBV29-1 with TRBJ2-5; possible D gene TRBD2, 6 bases. V was trimmed by 3 bases and J by 5 bases, leaving 10 bases between them. The CDR3 contains 12 residues. CDR1 and CDR2 (germline): SQVTM, ANQGSEA. As DNA, the CDR3 is TGCAGCGTTGATTATCGGGGGGAGACCCAGTACTTC. Residues: CSVDYRGETQYF.

This clonotype was detected many times. J is TRBJ1-5 and V is TRBV3-1; D is unclear. Germline V gene lookup returns CDR1 LGHDT and CDR2 YNNKEL (reference sequence). This CDR3 has 13 amino acids. Deletions cut 2 bases from V and 2 bases from J, with 4 bases between. The CDR3 DNA follows: TGTGCCAGCAGCCAAATGCGCAATCAGCCCCAGCATTTT. This sequence encodes CASSQMRNQPQHF.

The chain uses TRBV19 and TRBJ1-5; D ambiguous. CDR1 LNHDA and CDR2 SQIVND come from the germline V gene (reference sequence). The CDR3 sequence is 13 residues long. V gave up 5 bases and J gave up 4 bases, with 9 bases separating them. CDR3 DNA: TGTGCCAGTAGTGCCGGCATAAATCAGCCCCAGCATTTT. Its protein product is CASSAGINQPQHF.

This clonotype was seen at least ten times. The chain uses TRBV20-1 and TRBJ2-5, with D possibly being TRBD1 (6 bases). The V gene's germline CDR1 is DFQATT and CDR2 SNEGSKA (reference sequence). This CDR3 comprises 15 residues. V was trimmed by 0 bases and J by 0 bases, leaving 11 bases between them. Here the CDR3 reads CSARDLGQYQETQYF. The DNA for the CDR3 is TGCAGTGCTAGAGATCTAGGACAGTACCAAGAGACCCAGTACTTC.

This clonotype came up many times. This chain uses TRBV2 with TRBJ2-3; weak D call: TRBD2 (7 bases). The V end lost 2 bases, the J end lost 4 bases, and 13 bases lay between the germline ends. This CDR3 is built from 15 residues. The germline gives CDR1 SNHLY, CDR2 FYNNEI. CDR3 DNA: TGTGCCAGCAGTGAAACGGGGGGCCTACCAGATACGCAGTATTTT. It yields the protein CASSETGGLPDTQYF.

This clonotype was observed a few times. This chain joins TRBV6-1 and TRBJ1-4, with D perhaps matching TRBD1 (6 bases). Germline values: CDR1 MNHNS, CDR2 SASEGT. Trimming pared 1 base from V and 3 bases from J, leaving 9 bases between. The CDR3 totals 15 residues. CDR3 sequence: CASSEVRGANEKLFF. Here the CDR3 DNA reads TGTGCCAGCAGTGAAGTGAGGGGGGCTAATGAAAAACTGTTTTTT.

Only a few counts were recorded for this clonotype. The rearrangement uses TRBV27 and TRBJ1-1; D perhaps matches TRBD1 (6 bases). The CDR3 covers 14 residues. The germline V gene encodes CDR1 MNHEY and CDR2 SMNVEV (reference sequence). Trimming pared 8 bases from V and 8 bases from J, leaving 21 bases between. The CDR3 coding sequence is TGTGCCAGCCTTCGGACAGTGAATGAACGGGAAGCTTTCTTT. It encodes CASLRTVNEREAFF.

In this sample, this clonotype turned up a few times. The chain joins TRBV4-2 to TRBJ1-2, with TRBD1 matching 11 bases. CDR1 and CDR2 from the germline V gene are LGHNA and YNFKEQ. This CDR3 is built from 18 residues. J gave up 4 bases and V 0 bases, and 10 bases lay outside the gene matches. The CDR3 DNA is TGTGCCAGCAGCCAAGATGGACGGACAGGGGGCGGTGGCTATGGCTACACCTTC. It is translated as CASSQDGRTGGGGYGYTF.

This clonotype was detected only a few times. The J gene is TRBJ1-4, the V gene TRBV14; maybe TRBD1 (5 bases). Trimming stripped 8 bases from V and 1 base from J, with 14 bases between. The CDR3 totals 15 residues. The germline CDR1 and CDR2 sequences are SGHDN and FVKESK. CDR3 protein: CASPILTETNEKLFF. CDR3 nucleotides: TGTGCCAGCCCAATATTGACAGAAACTAATGAAAAACTGTTTTTT.

This clonotype was recorded at least ten times. CDR3 nucleotides: TGCAGTGCAATTAGGGGGAACACTGAAGCTTTCTTT. It codes for CSAIRGNTEAFF. V gene TRBV20-1 combines with J gene TRBJ1-1, with D possibly being TRBD1 (5 bases). Germline CDR1 DFQATT, CDR2 SNEGSKA (reference sequence). V was shortened by 6 bases and J by 1 base, with 9 bases between the two germline ends. There are 12 residues in the CDR3.

This clonotype was counted ten times or more. CDR3 amino acids: CASTKTRGYYNEQFF. For the CDR3, the DNA is TGTGCCAGCACCAAAACGCGGGGGTATTACAATGAGCAGTTCTTC. The rearrangement uses TRBV2 and TRBJ2-1, with 7 bases matching TRBD2. Germline values: CDR1 SNHLY, CDR2 FYNNEI. The CDR3 consists of 15 residues. V gave up 7 bases and J gave up 4 bases; unmatched junction bases: 10.